Following are 21 T cell receptor beta chains from one sample sequenced in a study of cytomegalovirus exposure and HLA in healthy donors (dated by TCRdb to 2015 to 2018). Library preparation was by the immunoSEQ multiplex PCR assay. A mixture of 60 forward primers for TCR Vbeta segments and 13 reverse primers for TCR Jbeta segments was used in the multiplex PCR. Entries here come from immuneACCESS through TCRdb and include only in-frame sequences with V and J called. Some clones fail to appear in such tables; in the studies checked, an unresolved V gene covers under half of the shortfall, and the cause of the remainder is unknown. Counted in this sample were about 76,000 clones; 81% of them appeared once. The top ten hold around 1.8% of the sample. The sample was PBMCs. The source of these receptors is a woman between 25 and 40 years old in good health and CMV-seronegative.

V usage is TRBV10-1 and J usage is TRBJ2-7, with D uncertain. Germline lookup yields CDR1 WNHNN and CDR2 SYGVQD (reference sequence). The CDR3 totals 14 residues. V lost 6 bases to trimming and J lost 2 bases, with 14 bases between them. The CDR3 DNA reads as TGCGCCAGCAGCCAAAACGCACTCGCCTACGAGCAGTACTTC. Protein: CASSQNALAYEQYF.

This clone was observed a single time. The V gene is TRBV29-1, the J gene TRBJ1-1; possible D gene TRBD1, 5 bases. The germline V gene has CDR1 SQVTM and CDR2 ANQGSEA. The CDR3 covers 14 residues. Trimming pared 7 bases from V and 1 base from J, leaving 16 bases between. CDR3 bases: TGCAGCGCCCGTCTAACTCAGGGGAACACTGAAGCTTTCTTT. Its translation: CSARLTQGNTEAFF.

This sequence joins TRBV19 and TRBJ1-2; 7 bases are a match to TRBD1. The CDR3 loop spans 13 amino acids. Germline CDR1 and CDR2: LNHDA and SQIVND (reference sequence). The junction had 7 bases not matched to a gene; V was cut back by 8 bases and J by 4 bases. The CDR3 reads CASSTGFAYGYTF. DNA of the CDR3: TGTGCCAGTTCGACAGGGTTCGCCTATGGCTACACCTTC.

V is TRBV7-2 and J is TRBJ1-5, with no clear D. Germline V gives CDR1 SGHTA, CDR2 FQGNSA. The CDR3 totals 15 residues. V shed 0 bases and J shed 9 bases, with 15 bases lying between them. CDR3 nucleotides: TGTGCCAGCAGCTTAGCTGGACTCCCCCAATGGCCCCAGCATTTT. It codes for CASSLAGLPQWPQHF.

V is TRBV18 and J is TRBJ1-5; 9 bases line up with TRBD1. J lost 3 bases, V lost 6 bases, and 6 bases had no gene match. CDR1 KGHSH and CDR2 LQKENI come from the germline V gene. The CDR3 totals 15 residues. The CDR3 loop is CASSETGGSNQPQHF. The CDR3 nucleotides read TGTGCCAGCTCTGAGACAGGGGGTTCCAATCAGCCCCAGCATTTT. The full variable domain, rest sourced from reference TRBV18 and TRBJ1-5, is NAGVMQNPRHLVRRRGQEARLRCSPMKGHSHVYWYRQLPEEGLKFMVYLQKENIIDESGMPKERFSAEFPKEGPSILRIQQVVRGDSAAYFCASSETGGSNQPQHFGDGTRLSIL.

The rearrangement links TRBV6-6 to TRBJ1-5; no definite D call. The CDR3 spans 12 residues. Trimming took 6 bases from V and 3 from J, leaving 6 bases between them. Germline CDR1 is MNHNY and CDR2 is SVGAGI (reference sequence). In DNA, the CDR3 is TGTGCCAGCAGCACAGTCAATCAGCCCCAGCATTTT. This gives the protein CASSTVNQPQHF.

The J gene is TRBJ2-1, the V gene TRBV19; 7 bases are a match to TRBD2. The trim removed 1 base at V and 8 bases at J, leaving 8 bases unmatched. The CDR3 runs 15 residues. The germline V gene encodes CDR1 LNHDA and CDR2 SQIVND (reference sequence). The CDR3 DNA sequence: TGTGCCAGTAGTATAGGGACTAGTGGTGGGGATGAGCAGTTCTTC. Encoded protein: CASSIGTSGGDEQFF.

CDR3 bases: TGCGCCAGCAGCTGGGCACGGGGGACAGACGTTTCAGAGGGCGGATACGAGCAGTACTTC. As protein: CASSWARGTDVSEGGYEQYF. J is TRBJ2-5 and V is TRBV5-1, with D perhaps matching TRBD1 (7 bases). The end of the DNA is better explained by TRBJ2-7, so the J call may be wrong. Per the germline V gene, CDR1 is SGHRS and CDR2 is YFSETQ. CDR3 length: 20 amino acids.

This clone has a single count. This chain joins TRBV27 and TRBJ2-3; 13 bases are shared with TRBD2. The junction had 8 bases not matched to a gene; V was cut back by 4 bases and J by 10 bases. The CDR3 is made up of 15 amino acids. CDR1 is MNHEY, CDR2 SMNVEV, per germline (reference sequence). The CDR3 nucleotides are TGTGCCAGCAGTTCACTAGCGGGAGGGGGTGTGGCGCAGTATTTT. Translated, it gives CASSSLAGGGVAQYF.

This chain connects TRBV5-4 to TRBJ2-4; 12 nucleotides agree with TRBD1. V was clipped by 4 bases and J by 9 bases; unmatched bases: 8. CDR1 is SGHNT and CDR2 is YYREEE in the germline V gene (reference sequence). The CDR3 totals 15 residues. The CDR3 region has the DNA TGTGCCAGCAGCAAGGGGGACAGGGGGCTTGTCATTCAGTACTTC. Residues: CASSKGDRGLVIQYF.

The rearrangement joins TRBV14 to TRBJ2-7; no clear D gene. V gave up 2 bases and J gave up 9 bases, with 8 bases separating them. The CDR3 has 11 amino acids. The V gene's germline CDR1 is SGHDN and CDR2 FVKESK. The chain's CDR3 is CASSQLGAQYF. Here the CDR3 DNA reads TGTGCCAGCAGCCAACTCGGTGCGCAGTACTTC.

This clone occurred once. The chain carries TRBV30 and TRBJ1-6; no definite D call. The CDR3 is 15 amino acids. The germline CDR1 and CDR2 sequences are GTSNPN and SVGIG (reference sequence). V lost 3 bases, J lost 7 bases, and 16 bases lay in between. Written as DNA, the CDR3 is TGTGCCTGGAGGGGAGTCCTTTCGGGGAATTCACCCCTCCACTTT. This codes for CAWRGVLSGNSPLHF.

The chain uses TRBV6-6 and TRBJ2-1, with 7 bases fitting TRBD1. This CDR3 is built from 15 residues. Trimming at V came to 6 bases and at J to 7 bases, leaving 12 bases not matched to a gene. Germline V gene data show CDR1 as MNHNY and CDR2 as SVGAGI (reference sequence). The CDR3 here is CASRTEGAEKNEQFF. In DNA form, the CDR3 reads TGTGCCAGCAGGACAGAGGGGGCTGAGAAGAATGAGCAGTTCTTC.

The sample holds a few counts of this clone. The chain combines TRBV4-2 with TRBJ2-3; no clear D. V was shortened by 0 bases and J by 1 base, with 11 bases between the two germline ends. In germline, CDR1 is LGHNA, CDR2 YNFKEQ. The CDR3 spans 16 residues. The CDR3 bases are TGTGCCAGCAGCCAAGAAGCCAAGCCCCGCACAGATACGCAGTATTTT. This translates into CASSQEAKPRTDTQYF.

The rearrangement links TRBV5-4 to TRBJ2-1; 8 nucleotides match TRBD1. The CDR3 sequence is 15 residues long. Germline assignment: CDR1 SGHNT and CDR2 YYREEE (reference sequence). V trimming: 2 bases; J trimming: 9 bases; junction bases outside the gene matches: 10. The CDR3 is CASSLPGQVLGEQFF. Here the CDR3 DNA reads TGTGCCAGCAGCTTACCGGGACAGGTGCTTGGTGAGCAGTTCTTC.

The chain joins TRBV11-3 to TRBJ2-7; TRBD1 might be the D (5 bases). The germline V gene encodes CDR1 SGHNT and CDR2 YENEEA. Trimming took off 3 bases at V and 2 bases at J, with 8 bases between the two ends. The CDR3 is 13 residues long. Here the CDR3 reads CASSLGPTYEQYF. CDR3 in DNA: TGTGCCAGCAGCTTGGGGCCCACCTACGAGCAGTACTTC.

The V gene is TRBV6-1, the J gene TRBJ2-4, with unresolved D. The CDR3 totals 14 residues. Germline values: CDR1 MNHNS, CDR2 SASEGT. V was clipped by 6 bases and J by 0 bases, with 9 bases between them. Here the CDR3 reads CASSENLAKNIQYF. The CDR3 DNA follows: TGTGCCAGCAGCGAGAATTTAGCCAAAAACATTCAGTACTTC.

This clone was recorded only once. The chain recombines TRBV6-4 with TRBJ2-3, with D maybe TRBD2 (5 bases). The germline gives CDR1 MRHNA, CDR2 SNTAGT. Trimming removed 2 bases from V and 0 bases from J, with 9 bases in between. CDR3 length: 15 residues. The CDR3 here is CASSDGSGSTDTQYF. The CDR3 nucleotides read TGTGCCAGCAGTGACGGCAGCGGTAGCACAGATACGCAGTATTTT.

This chain uses TRBV30 with TRBJ2-3; D is unresolved. CDR1 and CDR2 from the germline V gene are GTSNPN and SVGIG (reference sequence). This CDR3 comprises 16 residues. Trimming took 0 bases from V and 0 from J, leaving 13 bases between them. The CDR3 region has the DNA TGTGCCTGGAGTGTCTTCCGGTTCGCTAGCACAGATACGCAGTATTTT. This codes for CAWSVFRFASTDTQYF.

The chain uses TRBV7-8 and TRBJ1-2; TRBD1 is a possible D gene (5 bases). Germline CDR1 reads SGHVS; CDR2 reads FQNEAQ. The CDR3 extends over 15 amino acids. V was cut by 0 bases and J by 2 bases, with 10 bases left in between. The CDR3 loop is CASSLATDKNYGYTF. Here the CDR3 DNA reads TGTGCCAGCAGCTTAGCGACGGACAAGAACTATGGCTACACCTTC.

As concerns this clone: Other DNA sequences from this sample encode an identical CDR3 as well. The chain carries TRBV5-4 and TRBJ2-3, with 16 bases identical to TRBD2. Per the germline V gene, CDR1 is SGHNT and CDR2 is YYREEE (reference sequence). This CDR3 is built from 18 residues. V shed 4 bases and J 6 bases; nucleotides not matched to a gene: 11. CDR3 sequence reads: CASSPGGLAGGVTDTQYF. CDR3 sequence (DNA): TGTGCCAGCAGCCCGGGGGGACTAGCGGGAGGGGTCACGGATACGCAGTATTTT.